This T cell receptor (beta chain) was identified during a study of cytomegalovirus exposure and HLA in healthy donors (TCRdb year 2017). About the investigation overall: An earlier analysis of roughly 610 of the donors reported about 260 Gb of sequence data and around 110 million unique TCR beta sequences obtained from roughly 170 million T cells. About five DR-DQ haplotypes were handled as single units for association and clustering, since linkage in the cohort was strong. In a later genetic analysis, genome-wide SNP genotypes for about three fifths of the 666 donors were used, and that subset was treated as a discovery cohort. The study combined high-throughput TCR immunosequencing, statistical association of individual TCRs with disease status, and machine learning to predict cytomegalovirus infection status. The study profiled the T cell repertoires of approximately 700 subjects by immunosequencing and related them to cytomegalovirus serostatus. The number of typed donors differed by locus: roughly 620-640 for A, B, C, DRB1 and DQB1; about 520 for DQA1; some 610 for DPA1; and around 450 for DPB1. Donor age, sex, ethnicity and CMV serostatus were compiled together with the repertoire data. Rather than drawing on any new phenotypic data, the later analysis identified candidate immune exposures from TCR beta sequences and the way those sequences occurred across donors. In an earlier analysis of roughly 540 of the donors, high-throughput TCR beta sequencing was used to judge whether each TCR beta V gene segment behaved as functional or pseudogenic. In a later analysis, previously published TCR beta repertoires from about 640 donors were re-analyzed and high-resolution HLA genotyping was added so that TCR occurrence patterns could be studied. HLA typing included class I and class II loci at four-digit resolution. Among 350 to 400 genotyped donors of the cohort, an average of around 240,000 unique TCR beta nucleotide sequences were sequenced per donor, roughly a sixth of them non-productive. An early release covering 500 to 750 HLA-typed donors comprised approximately 290 gigabases of sequencing data and tens of millions of unique TCR sequences. In addition to the first cohort of hundreds of subjects, a separate validation cohort of over 90 different subjects was used. The study aimed to test whether signatures of past pathogen exposure could be identified by cataloging public T cell receptors. The genetic ancestry cluster associated with self-reported Caucasian donors included about 84% of the roughly 400 genotyped donors. All discovery cohort repertoires had been generated using a single sequencing platform. The paper as a whole reports these results and caveats: The classifier was reported to diagnose cytomegalovirus status with high specificity and sensitivity in both the original and validation cohorts. A later genetic analysis associated a missense DCLRE1C variant with V-gene and J-gene trimming of TCR beta chains, and an independent cohort replicated the association. Some IMGT-functional V segments, including TRBV6-2 and TRBV6-3, could not be distinguished by the 87-base-pair reads and were therefore excluded. In a later analysis, HLA-associated TCR beta chains were found to be more clonally expanded and to have lower generation probabilities than equally common non-associated chains. Because HLA typing was missing for some donors at each locus, association tests included only the typed subset. Linkage disequilibrium might explain the correlated functional status among segregating V segments, but an unknown experimental factor could not be ruled out. According to a later analysis, TCR association rates differed among HLA loci, with DRB1 alleles showing the most associated TCRs and HLA-C alleles showing the fewest. Because counts were too low, seventeen rarely observed V segments, including chromosome 9 orphons, were left out of the earlier analysis of approximately 580 of the donors. Compared with the approximately 720-donor mean, donors in an Asian-associated ancestry cluster had fewer N-insertions in productive TCRs, according to a later genetic analysis. A further reported finding was that TCR beta sequences accurately predicted the HLA-A and HLA-B alleles for most subjects in the first cohort. It was suggested by the authors that the approach could potentially be generalized to other disease states and immunological phenotypes. This cohort had only TCR beta chains sequenced, and the lack of alpha or paired-chain data limited which features could be detected. The presence/absence analyses assumed that sequencing depth was roughly uniform across donors, and that assumption may not be true. A few of the identified cytomegalovirus-associated TCR beta chains were confirmed in vitro to be specific for cytomegalovirus antigens. Across donors, most TCR sequences were observed very rarely, whereas some public TCRs were present in many individuals. The sequencing pipeline was judged likely to have produced a cluster of highly shared sequence variants as a technical artifact. Several of the top co-occurrence clusters appeared to be linked to parvovirus B19, influenza, CMV and Epstein-Barr virus, according to a later analysis. A later analysis associated 15,000 or so TCR beta sequences with specific HLA alleles at a false discovery rate of 0.05. The study gave a list of some 150 TCR beta chains associated with cytomegalovirus. In an earlier analysis of 587 of the donors, most TCR beta V segments appeared in productive rearrangements about 90% or about 30% of the time, broadly matching IMGT annotations. When HLA alleles, especially DR and DQ, strongly co-occurred, attributing TCR associations to individual alleles was difficult. Immune exposure information for the cohort was limited to CMV serostatus. Most CMV-associated TCR beta chains appeared to be HLA-restricted in a later analysis, and the HLA associations seemed to be driven largely by CMV exposure.

In total, around 600 healthy bone marrow donors made up the cohort. At the time of sampling, every cohort member was nominally healthy, though immune exposures that went unrecorded were likely present. The donor was CMV seropositive and was included in the group of 250 to 350 seropositive cohort members. A peripheral blood sample was collected from each donor, and TCR beta sequencing was performed on peripheral blood mononuclear cells. Genomic DNA was extracted from the blood cell samples with the Qiagen DNeasy Blood Extraction Kit. The germline V and J ends show losses of 4 bases and 1 base respectively, and no gene match explains 6 bases of the junction. The CDR3 goes from the cysteine to the phenylalanine over 15 residues. The read is trimmed to its CDR3 DNA, 45 bases read in frame from base 1. The CDR1 and CDR2 encoded by the germline V gene are MNHNS and SASEGT. Library creation used the immunoSEQ multiplex PCR assay. The multiplex PCR relied on a mix of 60 forward primers for TCR Vbeta segments and 13 reverse primers for TCR Jbeta segments. The CDR3 region of rearranged TCR beta genes was amplified from genomic DNA with a multiplex PCR assay. The Illumina HiSeq System was used to sequence the amplified TCR beta libraries as 87-base-pair reads. On the study's bioinformatics: A later analysis counted about 76 million unique TCR beta chains across the 670 or so repertoires, and 10 million to 12 million of these chains were shared by at least two donors. Raw reads were error-corrected and collapsed into unique sequences with a nearest-neighbor algorithm that merged closely related sequences to remove PCR and sequencing errors. Alignment of CDR3 sequences to IMGT reference sequences was used to assign V, D and J gene segments. For a sequence to be retained, a match of at least six nucleotides was required to both a V gene segment and a J gene segment. A rearrangement was called productive if the CDR3 had no stop codons and remained in frame with V and J, and every other rearrangement was called non-productive. CDR3 was defined by IMGT convention, running from the second conserved V-encoded cysteine to the conserved J-encoded phenylalanine. The earlier analysis of around 640 of the donors excluded sequences that lacked an unambiguous match to a single V gene segment. An earlier analysis of 587 of the donors called V segments functional above 56.7% productive rearrangements and segregating when the between-donor standard deviation exceeded 5%. A statistical classification framework was developed to diagnose cytomegalovirus status using the catalog of TCR beta chain sequences. A later analysis assigned V and J genes by comparing TCR nucleotide sequences with IMGT/GENE-DB human TR gene sequences. A later analysis assigned CDR3 sequences and most-parsimonious VDJ recombination scenarios with the TCRdist pipeline. In a later analysis, each TCR beta chain was defined by its CDR3 amino acid sequence together with its V-gene family, and reads lacking a unique V-gene family were excluded. In a later analysis, approximately 640 highly shared, low-generation-probability nucleotide sequences were removed to address suspected cross-contamination and a sequencing artifact. For each public chain, a later analysis derived a clonal expansion index from normalized ranks of inferred template counts within each repertoire. In a later analysis, generation probabilities were computed using a VDJ recombination model fitted to out-of-frame rearrangements, and the results were checked against IGoR. A later analysis scored TCR-TCR, TCR-HLA and TCR-CMV co-occurrence with hypergeometric tests, applying a repertoire-size bias correction to TCR pairs. False discovery rates were estimated in a later analysis by permuting HLA or CMV assignments 20 times. In a later analysis, co-occurring TCRs were grouped using DBSCAN, and TCRdist sequence similarity was added for clustering within HLA-allele-positive subsets. Repertoires with fewer than 30,000 or more than 120,000 public chains, plus five repertoires with anomalous nucleotide sharing, were excluded from co-occurrence clustering. TCRdb limited this immuneACCESS table to in-frame rearrangements with V and J called. A share of clones is missing; checked studies link under half to unresolved V genes, and the rest is unexplained. That table gives V, J and clone size, and the DNA gave D and trimming. The table for this sample lists roughly 140,000 clones; 70% to 80% of them were counted only once. The top ten hold just under 6.5% of the sample.

As concerns this clone: Its target antigen remains unknown. Within one base of it there is no much larger clone, and no base qualities were kept.

Recombination connected TRBV6-1 to TRBJ2-7, with TRBD2 matching 8 junction bases. The sample comprised PBMCs. The sequence came from a man aged 50-60 years in good health and CMV-seropositive. The CDR3 region reads CASSGGSGGSYEQYF. The sequence in DNA is TGTGCCAGCAGTGGGGGGAGCGGGGGATCCTACGAGCAGTACTTC.